This TCR beta chain was recorded in a study of blood T cell repertoires in COVID-19. On the study more broadly: The samples span acute and convalescent COVID-19 from the United States, Italy and Spain. T cells, B-cell-depleted T cells, or PBMCs provided the cDNA or gDNA that served as material.

Participants, roughly 18 to 90 years old, spanned fewer than 30 US areas. In the authors' workflow: Reference gene primer amplification gave estimated nucleated cell counts. The repertoire was sequenced with immunoSEQ multiplex PCR; TCRdb's copy has only in-frame clones and lacks some. V, J and clone size derive from that table, while D and trimming were established from the DNA sequence. The data show a few hundred thousand clones, more than 75% seen once. Between the trimmed V and J ends, which lost 5 bases and 7 bases, there was a span of 6 bases. The CDR3 runs to 11 residues. CDR1 and CDR2 (germline): MDHEN, SYDVKM.

The TCR comes from a woman between 18 and 30 years old who had recovered from COVID-19. The gene calls are TRBV28 and TRBJ2-1; no clear D gene. The sequenced material came from PBMCs or T cells enriched from blood (not recorded which). CDR3 protein: CASSLRNEQFF. CDR3 coding DNA: TGTGCCAGCAGTCTCCGTAATGAGCAGTTCTTC.